Listed below are T cell receptor beta chains from one sample, sequenced in a study of T cell repertoires in cytomegalovirus infection. TCRdb reprocessed the reads with MiXCR, giving one entry per CDR3 protein. The sample comprises a few hundred thousand distinct CDR3 sequences, roughly 13% of which are singletons, and 8.8% rests with the top ten. Sequencing was done on a sample of PBMCs. The source is a human donor in good health (CMV status not recorded). Some clones in this sample may be carry-over from other donors' samples. CDR3s leave out the opening cysteine and the closing phenylalanine or tryptophan. The order of the fields is D gene, V gene, CDR3 protein. D genes are given only for firm matches.

>NA|TRBV7-2
ASSLQVQTNTEAF
>NA|TRBV7-2
ASSLNSGGNTGELF
>NA|TRBV7-8
ASSLYVSSYNEQF
>TRBD2|TRBV7-2
ASSLAQGLAGRRFEQY
>NA|TRBV6-6
ASSYFGQTDLREQY
>NA|TRBV20-1
SARRWGESYEQY
>TRBD2|TRBV19
ASEAPGLGGTGELF
>NA|TRBV7-2
ASSLAPGLTNEKLF
>NA|TRBV7-9
ASSLADNGPRLDTQY
>TRBD1|TRBV6-2/TRBV6-3
ASRPGGETNTGELF
>NA|TRBV7-2
ASSLQSVGNTGELF
>TRBD1|TRBV10-3
AINRDSSNQPQH
>TRBD1|TRBV10-3
AIQQGNGETQY
>TRBD2|TRBV29-1
SVGPGLAGGPETQY
>NA|TRBV14
ASSQNPVGEKLF
>TRBD2|TRBV6-5
ASSFQGLALEQY
>NA|TRBV7-3
ASSLIRAGGGETQY
>TRBD2|TRBV29-1
STRTSGSIDTQY
>TRBD1|TRBV6-5
ASNRGGRTEAF
>TRBD1|TRBV11-1
ASSPSMPTGANTGELF
>NA|TRBV20-1
SASPRGTNYGYT
>TRBD1|TRBV2
ASSEQGAGANVLT
>NA|TRBV2
ASSMTRANTGELF
>NA|TRBV29-1
SVLKDRRSAEAF
>NA|TRBV19
ASSIASNQPQH
>TRBD1|TRBV7-9
ASSFALPGQGAYEQY
>NA|TRBV20-1
SASLAGLTYEQY
>NA|TRBV7-9
ASSPGSRRFDEQY
>NA|TRBV7-2
ASSLGLYTDTQY
>NA|TRBV7-3
ASSRAGGLAF
>NA|TRBV6-2/TRBV6-3
ASSEGLGSQVFRNEQF
>NA|TRBV7-8
ASSLERTAPPRSQH
>NA|TRBV7-2
ASSPSTDNYGYT
>NA|TRBV5-1
ASSPGPEDTRAPYNEQF
>NA|TRBV20-1
SARDRAGASQY
>NA|TRBV6-1
ASSELTGSNTEAF
>NA|TRBV12-3/TRBV12-4
ASNLHTEAF
>NA|TRBV10-3
AISDLDSSDEQF
>NA|TRBV19
ATPLSWGSNPSNQPQH
>NA|TRBV11-3
ASSTRRQNTQY
>NA|TRBV28
ASSLIREVGETQY
>NA|TRBV28
ASSLGSYGYT
>TRBD1|TRBV28
ASKSGTGGQPQH
>NA|TRBV14
ASSQVGQRNEKLF
>NA|TRBV7-9
ASSSPGSGNTIY
>TRBD2|TRBV2
ASSEPPGLAGVNTQY
>NA|TRBV7-9
ASSSDSLEQY
>TRBD2|TRBV2
ASSARGLAGGTSTDTQY
>TRBD1|TRBV13
ASSTRQGRASGNTIY
>NA|TRBV9
ASSPRVDYGYT
>NA|TRBV7-3
ASSFSPDGSYEQY